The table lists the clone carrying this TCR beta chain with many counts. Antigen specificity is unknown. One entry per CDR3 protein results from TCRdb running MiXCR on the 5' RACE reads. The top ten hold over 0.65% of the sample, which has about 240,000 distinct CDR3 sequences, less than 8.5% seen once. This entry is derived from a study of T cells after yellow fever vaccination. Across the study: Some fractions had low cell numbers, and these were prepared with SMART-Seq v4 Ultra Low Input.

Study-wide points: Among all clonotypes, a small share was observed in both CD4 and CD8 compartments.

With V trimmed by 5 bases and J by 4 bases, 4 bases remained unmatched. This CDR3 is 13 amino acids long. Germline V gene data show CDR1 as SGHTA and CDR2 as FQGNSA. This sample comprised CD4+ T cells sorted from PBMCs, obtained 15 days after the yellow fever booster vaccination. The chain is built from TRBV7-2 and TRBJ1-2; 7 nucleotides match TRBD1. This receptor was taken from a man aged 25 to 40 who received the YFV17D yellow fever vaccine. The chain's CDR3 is CASSQGVRYGYTF. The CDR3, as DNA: TGTGCCAGCAGCCAGGGGGTTCGCTATGGCTACACCTTC.